This TCR beta chain was sequenced during a study of siplizumab effects on memory and regulatory T cells. Clones were read by immunoSEQ multiplex PCR, and TCRdb kept only the in-frame ones, dropping some. The sample records 85,000 to 130,000 clones, roughly 93% being singletons. Sequenced material: Tregs sorted from blood. This TCR was sampled from a human donor in good health.

The CDR3 loop reads CASSRQGSTEAFF. In DNA form, the CDR3 reads TGTGCCAGCAGTAGACAGGGTAGCACTGAAGCTTTCTTT. The V gene is TRBV6-1, the J gene TRBJ1-1; 7 nucleotides match TRBD1. The junction had 4 bases not matched to a gene; V was cut back by 5 bases and J by 4 bases. The CDR3 is made up of 13 amino acids. CDR1 and CDR2 from the germline V gene are MNHNS and SASEGT.